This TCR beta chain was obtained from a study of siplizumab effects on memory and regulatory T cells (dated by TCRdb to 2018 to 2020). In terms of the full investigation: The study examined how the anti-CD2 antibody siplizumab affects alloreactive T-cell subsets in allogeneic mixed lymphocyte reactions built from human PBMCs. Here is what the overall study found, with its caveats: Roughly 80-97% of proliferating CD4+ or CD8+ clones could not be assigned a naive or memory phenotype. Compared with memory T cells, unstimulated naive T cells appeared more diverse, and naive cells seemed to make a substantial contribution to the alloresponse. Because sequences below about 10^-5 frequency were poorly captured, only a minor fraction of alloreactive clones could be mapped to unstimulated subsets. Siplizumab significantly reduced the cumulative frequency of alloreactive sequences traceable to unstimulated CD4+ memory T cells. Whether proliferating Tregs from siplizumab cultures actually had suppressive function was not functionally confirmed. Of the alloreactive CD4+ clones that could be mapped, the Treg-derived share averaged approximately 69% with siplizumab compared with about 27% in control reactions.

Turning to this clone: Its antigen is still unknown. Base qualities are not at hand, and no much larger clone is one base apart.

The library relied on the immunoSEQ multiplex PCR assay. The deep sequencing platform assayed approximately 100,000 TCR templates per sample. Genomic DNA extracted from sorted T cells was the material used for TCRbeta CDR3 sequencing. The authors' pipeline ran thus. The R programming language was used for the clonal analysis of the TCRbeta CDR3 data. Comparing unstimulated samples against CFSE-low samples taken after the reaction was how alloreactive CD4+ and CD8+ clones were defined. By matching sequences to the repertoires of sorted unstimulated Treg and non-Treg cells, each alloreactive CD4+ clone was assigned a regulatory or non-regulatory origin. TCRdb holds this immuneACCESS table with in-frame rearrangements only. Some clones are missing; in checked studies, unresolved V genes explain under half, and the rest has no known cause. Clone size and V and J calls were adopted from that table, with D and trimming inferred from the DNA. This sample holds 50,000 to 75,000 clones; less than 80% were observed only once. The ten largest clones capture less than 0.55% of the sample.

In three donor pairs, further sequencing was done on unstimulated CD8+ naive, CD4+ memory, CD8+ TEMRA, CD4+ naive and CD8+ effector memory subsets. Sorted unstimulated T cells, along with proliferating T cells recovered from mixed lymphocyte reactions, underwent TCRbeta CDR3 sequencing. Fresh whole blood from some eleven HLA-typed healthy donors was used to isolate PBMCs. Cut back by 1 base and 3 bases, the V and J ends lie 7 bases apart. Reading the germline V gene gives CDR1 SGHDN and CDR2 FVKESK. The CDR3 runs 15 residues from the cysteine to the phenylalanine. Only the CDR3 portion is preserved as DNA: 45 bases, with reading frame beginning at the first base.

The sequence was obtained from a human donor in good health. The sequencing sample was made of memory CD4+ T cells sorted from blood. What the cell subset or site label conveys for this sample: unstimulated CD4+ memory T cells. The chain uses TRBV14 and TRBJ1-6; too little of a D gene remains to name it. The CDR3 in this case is CASSQGTVYNSPLHF. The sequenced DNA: TGTGCCAGCAGCCAAGGGACGGTCTATAATTCACCCCTCCACTTT.